This T cell receptor beta chain was identified in a study of T cells in Graves' hyperthyroidism and ophthalmopathy. This clonotype was counted at least ten times. Its antigen is unidentified. RNA transcripts gave rise to amplified TCR beta CDR3 regions. The HTBI set primed first-round TCR CDR3 RT-PCR. TCRdb called the multiplex PCR reads again in MiXCR, with one record for every CDR3 protein. The sample consists of about 570,000 distinct CDR3 sequences, 12% to 15% of them appearing once. CDR3 length equals 13 residues. Germline CDR1 and CDR2: MNHEY and SVGAGI. V lost 2 bases and J 8 bases, leaving 10 bases between the germline ends. Patients aged 18 to 65 had newly diagnosed hyperthyroidism lasting under 2 months. General study results and limits: Among clonotypes expanded in thyroid above 0.001, most were also found in blood.

The TCR sequence derives from a woman in her thirties or forties with Graves' hyperthyroidism. The sequencing input was blood. The J gene is TRBJ2-1, the V gene TRBV6-5; D gene uncertain. CDR3 sequence: CASSYGYPDEQFF. The CDR3 DNA reads as TGTGCCAGCAGTTACGGGTACCCTGATGAGCAGTTCTTC.